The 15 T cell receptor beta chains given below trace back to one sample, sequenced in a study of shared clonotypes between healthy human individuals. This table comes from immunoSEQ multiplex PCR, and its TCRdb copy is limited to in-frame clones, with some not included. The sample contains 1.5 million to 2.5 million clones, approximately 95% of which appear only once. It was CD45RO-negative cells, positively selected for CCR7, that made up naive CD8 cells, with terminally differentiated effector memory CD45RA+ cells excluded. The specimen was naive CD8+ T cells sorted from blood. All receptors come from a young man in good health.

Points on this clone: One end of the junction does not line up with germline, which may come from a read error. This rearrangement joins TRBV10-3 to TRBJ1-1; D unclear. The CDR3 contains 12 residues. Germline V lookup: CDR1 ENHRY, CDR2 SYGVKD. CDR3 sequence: CAVRRENTEAFF. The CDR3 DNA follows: TGTGCCGTCAGGAGAGAGAACACTGAAGCTTTCTTT.

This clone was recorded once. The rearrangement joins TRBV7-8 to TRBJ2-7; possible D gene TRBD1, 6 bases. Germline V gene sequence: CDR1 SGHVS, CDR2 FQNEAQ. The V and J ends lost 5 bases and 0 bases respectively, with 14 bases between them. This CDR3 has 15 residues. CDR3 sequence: CASSPGTSYSYEQYF. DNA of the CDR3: TGTGCCAGCAGCCCAGGGACATCTTACTCCTACGAGCAGTACTTC.

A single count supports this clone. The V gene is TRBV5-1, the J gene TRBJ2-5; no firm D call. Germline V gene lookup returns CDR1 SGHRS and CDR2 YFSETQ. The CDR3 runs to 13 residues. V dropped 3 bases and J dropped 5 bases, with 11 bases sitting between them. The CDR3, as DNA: TGCGCCAGCAGCTCGACCCCTAGGGAGACCCAGTACTTC. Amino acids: CASSSTPRETQYF.

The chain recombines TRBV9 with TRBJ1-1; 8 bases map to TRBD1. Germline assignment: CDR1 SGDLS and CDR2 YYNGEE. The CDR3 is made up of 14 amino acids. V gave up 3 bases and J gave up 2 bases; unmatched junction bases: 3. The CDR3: CASSATGANTEAFF. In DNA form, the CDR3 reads TGTGCCAGCAGCGCGACAGGGGCCAACACTGAAGCTTTCTTT.

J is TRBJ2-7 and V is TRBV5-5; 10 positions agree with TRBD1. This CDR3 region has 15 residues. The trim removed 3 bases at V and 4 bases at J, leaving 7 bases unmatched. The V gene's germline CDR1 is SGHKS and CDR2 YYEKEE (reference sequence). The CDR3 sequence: CASSWGQGKSYEQYF. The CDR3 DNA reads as TGTGCCAGCAGCTGGGGACAGGGGAAATCGTACGAGCAGTACTTC.

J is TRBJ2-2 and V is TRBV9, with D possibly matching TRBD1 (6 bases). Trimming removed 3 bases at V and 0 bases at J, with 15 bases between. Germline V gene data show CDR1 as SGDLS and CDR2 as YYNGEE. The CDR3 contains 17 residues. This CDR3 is CASSDSRTASNTGELFF. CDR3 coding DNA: TGTGCCAGCAGCGACTCACGGACAGCCTCGAACACCGGGGAGCTGTTTTTT.

The chain's CDR3 is CASSRGGLGAEAFF. The DNA for the CDR3 is TGTGCCAGCAGTCGTGGGGGGCTGGGAGCTGAAGCTTTCTTT. The J gene is TRBJ1-1, the V gene TRBV27, with D maybe TRBD1 (6 bases). The CDR3 covers 14 residues. Germline V lookup: CDR1 MNHEY, CDR2 SMNVEV (reference sequence). Trimming pared 5 bases from V and 6 bases from J, leaving 16 bases between.

The CDR3 DNA sequence: TGTGCCAGTAGTATAGGAGGCCTCGAGATGGAGAGGCACTATGGCTACACCTTC. Its protein is CASSIGGLEMERHYGYTF. The V call is TRBV19, the J call TRBJ1-2, with no clear D. The germline V and J ends were trimmed by 1 base and 3 bases, with 21 bases remaining between them. The CDR3 runs to 18 residues. Germline loops: CDR1 LNHDA, CDR2 SQIVND (reference sequence).

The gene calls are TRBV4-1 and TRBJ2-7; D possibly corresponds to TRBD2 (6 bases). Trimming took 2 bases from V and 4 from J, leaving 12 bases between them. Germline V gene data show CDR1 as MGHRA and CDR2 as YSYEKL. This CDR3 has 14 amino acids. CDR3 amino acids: CASSQKGGQYEQYF. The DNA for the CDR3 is TGCGCCAGCAGCCAAAAGGGAGGACAATACGAGCAGTACTTC.

The CDR3 loop reads CASSHRGQGDYEQYF. The CDR3 coding sequence is TGCGCCAGCAGCCACCGCGGACAGGGAGATTACGAGCAGTACTTC. The chain links TRBV4-1 to TRBJ2-7; 8 bases are shared with TRBD1. The junction had 8 bases not matched to a gene; V was cut back by 3 bases and J by 4 bases. The germline gives CDR1 MGHRA, CDR2 YSYEKL. The CDR3 is 15 residues long.

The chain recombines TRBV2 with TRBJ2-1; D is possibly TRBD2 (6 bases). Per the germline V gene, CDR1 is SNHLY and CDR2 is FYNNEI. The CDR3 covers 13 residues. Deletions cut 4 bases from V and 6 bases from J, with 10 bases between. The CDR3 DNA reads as TGTGCCAGCAGTGGGCGGGAAAGCAATGAGCAGTTCTTC. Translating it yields CASSGRESNEQFF.

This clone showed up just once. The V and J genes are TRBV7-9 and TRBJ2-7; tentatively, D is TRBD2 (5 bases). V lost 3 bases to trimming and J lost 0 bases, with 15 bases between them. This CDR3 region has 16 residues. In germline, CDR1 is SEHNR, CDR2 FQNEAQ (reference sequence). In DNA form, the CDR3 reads TGTGCCAGCAGCTTTTCCTCCGGGATAACCTCCTACGAGCAGTACTTC. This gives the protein CASSFSSGITSYEQYF.

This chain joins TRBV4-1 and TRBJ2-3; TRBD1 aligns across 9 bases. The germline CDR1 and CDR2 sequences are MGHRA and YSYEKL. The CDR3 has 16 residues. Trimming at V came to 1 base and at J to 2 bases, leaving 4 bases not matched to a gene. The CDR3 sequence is CASSQVLQGATDTQYF. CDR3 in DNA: TGCGCCAGCAGCCAAGTATTACAGGGGGCCACAGATACGCAGTATTTT.

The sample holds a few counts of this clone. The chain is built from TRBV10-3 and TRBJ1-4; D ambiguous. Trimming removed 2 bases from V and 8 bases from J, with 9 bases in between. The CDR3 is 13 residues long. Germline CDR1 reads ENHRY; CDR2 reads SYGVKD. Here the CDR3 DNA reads TGTGCCATCAGTGAGCCGGGGAACGAAAAACTGTTTTTT. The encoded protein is CAISEPGNEKLFF.

The CDR3 coding sequence is TGTGCCAGCAGCCACTGGGACAATCCCTACGAGCAGTACTTC. This translates into CASSHWDNPYEQYF. V is TRBV5-5 and J is TRBJ2-7; D is possibly TRBD1 (6 bases). The CDR3 is made up of 14 amino acids. V was shortened by 4 bases and J by 2 bases, with 13 bases between the two germline ends. Germline CDR1 and CDR2: SGHKS and YYEKEE (reference sequence).